Below are 20 T cell receptor beta chains sequenced from a single sample in a study of CD8 T cells in Susac syndrome. Reverse transcription of roughly 0.5 to 1 ug RNA used random hexamers. MiXCR, applied by TCRdb to the immunoSEQ multiplex PCR reads, yields one record per CDR3 protein. The table includes under 150,000 distinct CDR3 sequences, 90% to 95% detected once. The sample comprised CD4+ T cells from PBMCs. Receptors originate from a human donor with multiple sclerosis.

The chain employs TRBV20-1 and TRBJ2-1; 10 bases align to TRBD2. CDR1 and CDR2 from the germline V gene are DFQATT and SNEGSKA (reference sequence). The CDR3 is 13 residues long. The J segment lost 3 bases and the V segment lost 6 bases, leaving 2 bases of the junction unmatched. CDR3 region: CSAPSGSYNEQFF. DNA of the CDR3: TGCAGTGCCCCTAGCGGGAGCTACAATGAGCAGTTCTTC.

V and J are TRBV4-1 and TRBJ1-3; D not resolved. The germline V gene has CDR1 MGHRA and CDR2 YSYEKL. The V and J ends lost 1 base and 2 bases respectively, with 0 bases between them. The CDR3 has 12 residues. This CDR3 reads CASSQAGNTIYF. CDR3 in DNA: TGCGCCAGCAGCCAAGCTGGAAACACCATATATTTT.

The chain carries TRBV7-9 and TRBJ2-7; D not resolved. CDR3 size: 15 residues. Germline lookup yields CDR1 SEHNR and CDR2 FQNEAQ (reference sequence). Trimming took 4 bases from V and 3 from J, leaving 16 bases between them. This chain's CDR3 is CASSSLADLVYEQYF. The CDR3 DNA reads as TGTGCCAGCAGCTCCCTGGCGGATTTGGTCTACGAGCAGTACTTC. Full variable domain (rest looked up from reference TRBV7-9 and TRBJ2-7): DTGVSQNPRHKITKRGQNVTFRCDPISEHNRLYWYRQTLGQGPEFLTYFQNEAQLEKSRLLSDRFSAERPKGSFSTLEIQRTEQGDSAMYLCASSSLADLVYEQYFGPGTRLTVT.

The chain combines TRBV5-1 with TRBJ2-1; 7 bases fit TRBD2. Trimming took 0 bases from V and 4 from J; bases not matched to a gene: 4. CDR3 length: 15 residues. Per germline, CDR1 SGHRS and CDR2 YFSETQ. The CDR3 DNA sequence: TGCGCCAGCAGCTTGGGCGGGAGTACATACAATGAGCAGTTCTTC. Protein sequence: CASSLGGSTYNEQFF. The whole variable domain, filled in from reference TRBV5-1 and TRBJ2-1, reads KAGVTQTPRYLIKTRGQQVTLSCSPISGHRSVSWYQQTPGQGLQFLFEYFSETQRNKGNFPGRFSGRQFSNSRSEMNVSTLELGDSALYLCASSLGGSTYNEQFFGPGTRLTVL.

This chain connects TRBV20-1 to TRBJ2-7; a weak D match, TRBD2 (5 bases). This CDR3 contains 14 residues. Germline V CDR1 and CDR2: DFQATT, SNEGSKA (reference sequence). The ends were cut back, 3 bases at V and 2 bases at J, with 14 bases in the middle. Written as DNA, the CDR3 is TGCAGTGCTAGCGTGCCCAGCGGTGCCTACGAGCAGTACTTC. Protein: CSASVPSGAYEQYF.

The chain is built from TRBV7-2 and TRBJ2-3; D remains unclear. V was clipped by 2 bases and J by 4 bases, with 10 bases between them. The CDR3 spans 14 residues. Germline values: CDR1 SGHTA, CDR2 FQGNSA. DNA of the CDR3: TGTGCCAGCAGCTTACTGGGATTCCCAGATACGCAGTATTTT. Encoded protein: CASSLLGFPDTQYF.

V usage is TRBV9 and J usage is TRBJ1-1; a possible D gene is TRBD1 (5 bases). The CDR3 has 14 residues. Trimming shortened V by 3 bases and J by 5 bases, and 14 bases separated the two germline ends. Germline CDR1 is SGDLS and CDR2 is YYNGEE. Here the CDR3 DNA reads TGTGCCAGCAGCGGCGGGGGGATTGGGACTGAAGCTTTCTTT. It translates to CASSGGGIGTEAFF.

The V call is TRBV20-1, the J call TRBJ2-5, with D tentatively TRBD1 (6 bases). The CDR3 has 15 residues. Germline CDR1 DFQATT, CDR2 SNEGSKA (reference sequence). Trimming removed 0 bases at V and 3 bases at J, with 14 bases between. This CDR3 reads CSARDLRTAEETQYF. Written as DNA, the CDR3 is TGCAGTGCTAGAGATCTCAGGACAGCCGAAGAGACCCAGTACTTC.

The chain uses TRBV6-1 and TRBJ2-6; D not certain. There are 16 residues in the CDR3. Trimming removed 5 bases at V and 1 base at J, with 12 bases between. Germline V CDR1 and CDR2: MNHNS, SASEGT. This chain's CDR3 is CASSPWVDSGANVLTF. The CDR3 DNA sequence: TGTGCCAGCAGTCCCTGGGTAGATTCTGGGGCCAACGTCCTGACTTTC.

The V call is TRBV7-2, the J call TRBJ2-5; TRBD1 agrees at 8 bases. The CDR3 loop spans 15 amino acids. V shed 5 bases and J 0 bases; nucleotides not matched to a gene: 5. Germline V gene lookup returns CDR1 SGHTA and CDR2 FQGNSA. The CDR3 nucleotides read TGTGCCAGCAGCGGACACAGGGGGTACCAAGAGACCCAGTACTTC. It encodes CASSGHRGYQETQYF.

J is TRBJ1-1 and V is TRBV30, with a weak D call TRBD1 (6 bases). There are 15 residues in the CDR3. V lost 6 bases and J lost 1, with 18 bases in between. CDR1 and CDR2 (germline): GTSNPN, SVGIG (reference sequence). As DNA, the CDR3 is TGTGCCTGTTCGGCGGTGGGAGGGGGGAACACTGAAGCTTTCTTT. Residues: CACSAVGGGNTEAFF.

The rearrangement uses TRBV7-9 and TRBJ1-3; weak D call: TRBD1 (5 bases). Trimming removed 0 bases at V and 4 bases at J, with 10 bases between. The CDR3 runs 15 residues. The V gene's germline CDR1 is SEHNR and CDR2 FQNEAQ (reference sequence). CDR3: CASSLAGTRGNTIYF. DNA for the CDR3: TGTGCCAGCAGCTTAGCCGGGACGCGAGGAAACACCATATATTTT.

This chain joins TRBV11-2 and TRBJ1-2, with D maybe TRBD1 (5 bases). The CDR3 has 13 amino acids. V dropped 5 bases and J dropped 4 bases, with 11 bases sitting between them. From germline, CDR1 is SGHAT and CDR2 FQNNGV. The CDR3 loop is CASSRGTAYGYTF. As DNA, the CDR3 is TGTGCCAGCAGCCGAGGGACGGCCTATGGCTACACCTTC.

This clonotype was recorded a few times. This chain joins TRBV2 and TRBJ1-2; D not resolved. Germline-derived CDR1 and CDR2 are SNHLY and FYNNEI. The V end was cut by 4 bases, the J end by 4 bases, with 7 bases between. The CDR3 totals 12 residues. CDR3 nucleotide sequence: TGTGCCAGCAGTGGGACGGCCTATGGCTACACCTTC. It specifies CASSGTAYGYTF.

The V call is TRBV6-1, the J call TRBJ2-6; no clear D. V lost 10 bases to trimming and J lost 0 bases, with 13 bases between them. This CDR3 region has 15 residues. Germline lookup yields CDR1 MNHNS and CDR2 SASEGT. CDR3 region: CATTLPRSGANVLTF. For the CDR3, the DNA is TGTGCCACCACGCTTCCCCGCTCTGGGGCCAACGTCCTGACTTTC.

The chain combines TRBV6-2 or TRBV6-3 with TRBJ1-5; 7 nucleotides agree with TRBD1. V lost 5 bases, J lost 5 bases, and 12 bases stayed unmatched. The CDR3 is 16 amino acids. CDR1 is MNHEY, CDR2 SVGEGT, per germline. The CDR3 region has the DNA TGTGCCAGCAGTAACCATCGACAGGGCCGTCATCAGCCCCAGCATTTT. Encoded protein: CASSNHRQGRHQPQHF.

In DNA, the CDR3 is TGCGCCAGCAGCCAAGGGGGGGTCACTGAAGCTTTCTTT. It yields the protein CASSQGGVTEAFF. The genes are TRBV4-1 and TRBJ1-1; TRBD1 might be the D (5 bases). V shed 1 base and J shed 4 bases, with 7 bases lying between them. CDR1 is MGHRA, CDR2 YSYEKL, per germline. This CDR3 region has 13 residues.

The gene calls are TRBV7-9 and TRBJ1-1, with D uncertain. With 5 bases removed from V and 0 bases from J, the gap between germline ends came to 10 bases. CDR1 is SEHNR, CDR2 FQNEAQ, per germline (reference sequence). The CDR3 is 14 residues long. Here the CDR3 reads CASSLGSLNTEAFF. The CDR3 DNA sequence: TGTGCCAGCAGCCTGGGGTCCCTGAACACTGAAGCTTTCTTT. The full variable domain, in which reference TRBV7-9 and TRBJ1-1 provide the parts outside the CDR3, is DTGVSQNPRHKITKRGQNVTFRCDPISEHNRLYWYRQTLGQGPEFLTYFQNEAQLEKSRLLSDRFSAERPKGSFSTLEIQRTEQGDSAMYLCASSLGSLNTEAFFGQGTRLTVV.

The count of this clonotype is one. The rearrangement uses TRBV20-1 and TRBJ1-2, with 7 positions matching TRBD1. The V segment lost 3 bases and the J segment 2 bases; nucleotides outside the gene matches: 0. The CDR3 is made up of 12 amino acids. Germline loops: CDR1 DFQATT, CDR2 SNEGSKA (reference sequence). The CDR3 DNA sequence: TGCAGTGCTAGGGGACAGAACTATGGCTACACCTTC. Encoded protein: CSARGQNYGYTF.

The chain couples TRBV20-1 to TRBJ2-7; D is possibly TRBD2 (5 bases). Germline assignment: CDR1 DFQATT and CDR2 SNEGSKA (reference sequence). CDR3 length equals 12 residues. Trimming pared 2 bases from V and 4 bases from J, leaving 9 bases between. CDR3 protein: CSARYSGYEQYF. DNA of the CDR3: TGCAGTGCTAGATATTCGGGGTACGAGCAGTACTTC.